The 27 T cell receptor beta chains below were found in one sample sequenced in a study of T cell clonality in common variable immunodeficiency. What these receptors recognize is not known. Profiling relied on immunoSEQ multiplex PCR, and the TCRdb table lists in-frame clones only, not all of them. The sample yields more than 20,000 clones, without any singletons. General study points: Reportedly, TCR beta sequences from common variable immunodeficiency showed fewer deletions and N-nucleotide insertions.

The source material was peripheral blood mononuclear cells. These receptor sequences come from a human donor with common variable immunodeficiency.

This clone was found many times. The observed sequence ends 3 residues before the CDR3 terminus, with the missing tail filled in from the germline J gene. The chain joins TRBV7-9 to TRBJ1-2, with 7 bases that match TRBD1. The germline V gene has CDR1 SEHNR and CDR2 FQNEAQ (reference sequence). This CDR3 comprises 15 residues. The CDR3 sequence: CASSPNEGGRRGYTF. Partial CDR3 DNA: TGTGCCAGCAGCCCCAATGAAGGGGGCCGTCGGGGC.

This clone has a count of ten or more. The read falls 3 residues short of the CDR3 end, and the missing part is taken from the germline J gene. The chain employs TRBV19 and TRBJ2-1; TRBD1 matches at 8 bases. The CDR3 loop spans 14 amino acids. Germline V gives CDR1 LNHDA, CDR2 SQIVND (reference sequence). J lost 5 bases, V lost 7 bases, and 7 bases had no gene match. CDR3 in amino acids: CASKRDRGDNEQFF. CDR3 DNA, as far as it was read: TGTGCCAGTAAGAGAGACAGGGGAGACAATGAG.

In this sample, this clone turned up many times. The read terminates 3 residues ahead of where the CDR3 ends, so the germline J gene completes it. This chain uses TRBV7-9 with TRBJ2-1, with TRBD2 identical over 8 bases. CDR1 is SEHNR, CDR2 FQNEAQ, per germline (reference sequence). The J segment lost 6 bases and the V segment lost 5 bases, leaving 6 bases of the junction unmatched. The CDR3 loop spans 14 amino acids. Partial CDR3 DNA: TGTGCCAGCAGCCCACAGGCGGGGGGCAATGAG. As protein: CASSPQAGGNE. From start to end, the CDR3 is CASSPQAGGNEQFF.

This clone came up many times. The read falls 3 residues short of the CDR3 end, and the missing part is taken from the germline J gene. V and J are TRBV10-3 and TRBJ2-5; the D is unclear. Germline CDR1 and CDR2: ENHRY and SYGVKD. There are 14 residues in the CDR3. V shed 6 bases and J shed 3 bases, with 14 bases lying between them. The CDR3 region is CAISHNRQEETQYF. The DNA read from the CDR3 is TGTGCCATCAGCCACAATAGACAAGAAGAGACC.

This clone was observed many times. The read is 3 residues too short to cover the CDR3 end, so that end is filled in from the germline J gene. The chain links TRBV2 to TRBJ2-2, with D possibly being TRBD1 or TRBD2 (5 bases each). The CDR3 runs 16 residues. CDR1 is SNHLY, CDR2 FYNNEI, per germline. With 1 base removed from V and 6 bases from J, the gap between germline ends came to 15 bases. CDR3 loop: CASSEVKGRGAGELFF. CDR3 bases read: TGTGCCAGCAGTGAAGTAAAAGGACGAGGGGCCGGGGAG.

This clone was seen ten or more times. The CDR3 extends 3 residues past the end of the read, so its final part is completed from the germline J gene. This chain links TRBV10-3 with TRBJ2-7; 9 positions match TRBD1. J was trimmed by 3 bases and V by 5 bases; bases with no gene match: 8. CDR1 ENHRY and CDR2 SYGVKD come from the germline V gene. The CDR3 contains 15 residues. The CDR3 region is CAISFTGGDFYEQYF. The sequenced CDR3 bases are TGTGCCATCAGTTTCACAGGGGGCGATTTCTACGAG.

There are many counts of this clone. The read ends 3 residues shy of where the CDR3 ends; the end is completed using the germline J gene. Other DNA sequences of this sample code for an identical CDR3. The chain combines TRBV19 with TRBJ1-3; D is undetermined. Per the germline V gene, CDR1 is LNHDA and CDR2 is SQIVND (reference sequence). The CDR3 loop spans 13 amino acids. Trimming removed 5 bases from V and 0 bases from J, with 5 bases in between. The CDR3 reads CASSSLSGNTIYF. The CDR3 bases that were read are TGTGCCAGTAGTTCACTCTCTGGAAACACC.

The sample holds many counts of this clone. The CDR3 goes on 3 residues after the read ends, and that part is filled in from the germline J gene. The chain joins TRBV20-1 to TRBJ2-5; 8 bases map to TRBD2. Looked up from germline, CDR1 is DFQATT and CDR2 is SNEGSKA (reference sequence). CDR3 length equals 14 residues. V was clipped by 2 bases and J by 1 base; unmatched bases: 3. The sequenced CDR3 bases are TGCAGTGCTAGACCTAGCGGGTTCCAAGAGACC. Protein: CSARPSGFQET. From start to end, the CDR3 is CSARPSGFQETQYF.

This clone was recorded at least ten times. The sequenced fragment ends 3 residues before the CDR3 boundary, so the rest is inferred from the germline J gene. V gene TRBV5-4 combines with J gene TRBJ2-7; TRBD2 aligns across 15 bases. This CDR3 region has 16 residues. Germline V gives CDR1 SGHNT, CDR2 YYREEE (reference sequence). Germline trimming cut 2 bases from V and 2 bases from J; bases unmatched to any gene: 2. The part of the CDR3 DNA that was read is TGTGCCAGCAGCTTCGGGACTAGCGGGGGGACCTACGAG. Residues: CASSFGTSGGTYE. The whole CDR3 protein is CASSFGTSGGTYEQYF. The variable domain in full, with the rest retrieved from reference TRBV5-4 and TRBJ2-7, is ETGVTQSPTHLIKTRGQQVTLRCSSQSGHNTVSWYQQALGQGPQFIFQYYREEENGRGNFPPRFSGLQFPNYSSELNVNALELDDSALYLCASSFGTSGGTYEQYFGPGTRLTVT.

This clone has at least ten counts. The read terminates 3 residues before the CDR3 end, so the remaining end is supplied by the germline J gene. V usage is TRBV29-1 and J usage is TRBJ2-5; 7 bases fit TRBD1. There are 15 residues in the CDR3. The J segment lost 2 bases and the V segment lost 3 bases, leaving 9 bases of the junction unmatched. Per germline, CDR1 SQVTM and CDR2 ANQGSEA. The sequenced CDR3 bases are TGCAGCGTTGAGGGTGGACAGGTGGGGCAAGAGACC. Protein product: CSVEGGQVGQET. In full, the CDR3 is CSVEGGQVGQETQYF.

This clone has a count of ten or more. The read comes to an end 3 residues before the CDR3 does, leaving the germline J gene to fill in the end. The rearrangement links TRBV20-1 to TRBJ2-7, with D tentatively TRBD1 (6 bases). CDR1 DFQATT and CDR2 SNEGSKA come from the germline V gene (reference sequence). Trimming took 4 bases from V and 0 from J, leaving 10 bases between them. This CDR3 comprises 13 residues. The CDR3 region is CSATGTFSYEQYF. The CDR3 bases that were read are TGCAGTGCTACAGGGACATTCTCCTACGAG.

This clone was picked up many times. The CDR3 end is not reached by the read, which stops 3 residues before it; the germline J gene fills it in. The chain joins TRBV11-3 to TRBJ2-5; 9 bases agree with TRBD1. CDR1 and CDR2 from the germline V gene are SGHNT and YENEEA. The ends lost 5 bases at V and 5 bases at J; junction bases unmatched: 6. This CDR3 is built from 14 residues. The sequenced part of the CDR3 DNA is TGTGCCAGCAGCCTCGGACAGGGGACGGAGACC. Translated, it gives CASSLGQGTET. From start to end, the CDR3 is CASSLGQGTETQYF.

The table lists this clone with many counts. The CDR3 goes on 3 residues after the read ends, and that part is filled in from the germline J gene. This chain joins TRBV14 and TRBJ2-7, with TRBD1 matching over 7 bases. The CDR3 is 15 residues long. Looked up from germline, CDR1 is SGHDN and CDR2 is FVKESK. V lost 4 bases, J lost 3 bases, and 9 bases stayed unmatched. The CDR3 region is CASSLWTGQIYEQYF. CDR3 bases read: TGTGCCAGCAGCCTCTGGACAGGACAAATCTACGAG.

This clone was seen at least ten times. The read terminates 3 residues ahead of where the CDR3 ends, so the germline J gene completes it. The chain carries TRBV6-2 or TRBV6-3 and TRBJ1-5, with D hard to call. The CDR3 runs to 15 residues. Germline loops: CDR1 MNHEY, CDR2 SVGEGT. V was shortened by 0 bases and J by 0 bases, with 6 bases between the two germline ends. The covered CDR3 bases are TGTGCCAGCAGTTACTCACAGTATAGCAATCAGCCC. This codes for CASSYSQYSNQP. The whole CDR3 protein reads CASSYSQYSNQPQHF.

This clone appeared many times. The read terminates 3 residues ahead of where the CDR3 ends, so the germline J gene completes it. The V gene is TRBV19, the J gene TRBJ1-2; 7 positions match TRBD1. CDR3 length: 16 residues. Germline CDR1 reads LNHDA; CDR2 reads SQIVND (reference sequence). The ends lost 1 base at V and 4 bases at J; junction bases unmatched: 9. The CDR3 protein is CASSIGTGNEFYGYTF. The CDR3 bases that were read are TGTGCCAGTAGTATAGGGACAGGAAACGAGTTCTATGGC.

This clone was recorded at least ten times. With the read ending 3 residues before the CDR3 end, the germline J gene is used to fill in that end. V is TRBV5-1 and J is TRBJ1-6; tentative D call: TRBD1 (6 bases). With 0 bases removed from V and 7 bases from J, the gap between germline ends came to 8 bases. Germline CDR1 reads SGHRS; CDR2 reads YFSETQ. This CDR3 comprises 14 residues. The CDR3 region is CASSLDRANSPLHF. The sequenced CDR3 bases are TGCGCCAGCAGCTTGGACAGGGCGAATTCACCC.

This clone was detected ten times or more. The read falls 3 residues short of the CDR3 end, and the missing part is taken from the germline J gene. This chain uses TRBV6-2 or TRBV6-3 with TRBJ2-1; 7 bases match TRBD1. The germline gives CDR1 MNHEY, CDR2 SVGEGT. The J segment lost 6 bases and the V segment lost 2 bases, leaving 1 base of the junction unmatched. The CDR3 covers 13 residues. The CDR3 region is CASSYRGRNEQFF. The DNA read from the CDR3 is TGTGCCAGCAGTTACAGGGGGCGCAATGAG.

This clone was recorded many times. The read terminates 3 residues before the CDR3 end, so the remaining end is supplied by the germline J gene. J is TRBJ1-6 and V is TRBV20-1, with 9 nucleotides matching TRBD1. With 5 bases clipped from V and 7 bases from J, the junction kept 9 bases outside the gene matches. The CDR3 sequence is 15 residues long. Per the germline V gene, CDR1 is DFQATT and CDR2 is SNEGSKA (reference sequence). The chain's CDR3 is CSAGPGQGMNSPLHF. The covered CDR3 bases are TGCAGTGCTGGCCCGGGACAGGGAATGAATTCACCC.

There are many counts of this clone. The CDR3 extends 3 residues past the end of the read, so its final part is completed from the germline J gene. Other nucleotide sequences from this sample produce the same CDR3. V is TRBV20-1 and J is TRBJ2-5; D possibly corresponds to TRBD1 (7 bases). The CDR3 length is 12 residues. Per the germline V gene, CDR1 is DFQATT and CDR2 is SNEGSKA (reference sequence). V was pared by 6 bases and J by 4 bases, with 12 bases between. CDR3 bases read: TGCAGTGCCAGACAGGGAGGAGAGACC. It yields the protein CSARQGGET. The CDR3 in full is CSARQGGETQYF.

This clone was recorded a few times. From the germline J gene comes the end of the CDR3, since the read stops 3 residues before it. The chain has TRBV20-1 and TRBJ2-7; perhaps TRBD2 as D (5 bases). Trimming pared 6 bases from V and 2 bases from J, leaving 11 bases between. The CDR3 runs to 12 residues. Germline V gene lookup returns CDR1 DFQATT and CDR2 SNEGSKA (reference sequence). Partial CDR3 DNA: TGCAGTGCCGCGCCTAGCACCTACGAG. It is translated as CSAAPSTYE. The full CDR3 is CSAAPSTYEQYF.

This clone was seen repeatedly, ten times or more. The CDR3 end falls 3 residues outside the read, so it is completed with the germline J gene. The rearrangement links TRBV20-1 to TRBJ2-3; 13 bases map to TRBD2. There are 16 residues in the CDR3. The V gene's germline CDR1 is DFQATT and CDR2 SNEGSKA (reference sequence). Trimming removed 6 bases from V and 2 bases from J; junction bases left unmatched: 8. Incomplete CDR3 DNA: TGCAGTGCAACTAGCGGGGGGGCAGTTTACACAGATACG. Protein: CSATSGGAVYTDT. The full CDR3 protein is CSATSGGAVYTDTQYF.

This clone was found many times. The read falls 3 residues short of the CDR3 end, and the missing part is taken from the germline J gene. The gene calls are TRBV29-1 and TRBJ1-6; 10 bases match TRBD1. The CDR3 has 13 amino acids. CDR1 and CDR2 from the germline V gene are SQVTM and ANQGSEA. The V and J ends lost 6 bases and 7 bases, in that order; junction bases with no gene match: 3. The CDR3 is CSVGQGGNSPLHF. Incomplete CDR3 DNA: TGCAGCGTCGGACAGGGGGGAAATTCACCC.

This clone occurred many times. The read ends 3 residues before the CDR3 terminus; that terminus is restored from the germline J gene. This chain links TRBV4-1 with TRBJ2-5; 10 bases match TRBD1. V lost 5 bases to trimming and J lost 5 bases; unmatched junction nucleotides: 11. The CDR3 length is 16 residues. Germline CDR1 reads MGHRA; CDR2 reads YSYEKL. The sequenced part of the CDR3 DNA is TGCGCCAGCAGCGCGCGCTCGACAGGGGGCACGGAGACC. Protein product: CASSARSTGGTET. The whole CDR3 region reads CASSARSTGGTETQYF.

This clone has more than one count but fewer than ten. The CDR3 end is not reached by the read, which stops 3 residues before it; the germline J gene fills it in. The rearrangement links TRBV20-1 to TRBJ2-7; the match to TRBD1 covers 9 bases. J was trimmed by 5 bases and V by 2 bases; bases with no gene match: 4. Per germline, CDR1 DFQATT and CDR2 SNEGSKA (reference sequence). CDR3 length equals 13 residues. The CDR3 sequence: CSARWTGVHEQYF. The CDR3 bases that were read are TGCAGTGCTAGATGGACAGGGGTCCACGAG.

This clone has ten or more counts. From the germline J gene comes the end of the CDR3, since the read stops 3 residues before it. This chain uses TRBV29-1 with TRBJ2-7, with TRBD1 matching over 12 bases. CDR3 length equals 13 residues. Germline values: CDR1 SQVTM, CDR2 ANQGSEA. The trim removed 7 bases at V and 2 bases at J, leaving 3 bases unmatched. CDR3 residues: CSAGTGGPYEQYF. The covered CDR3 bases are TGCAGCGCGGGGACAGGGGGCCCCTACGAG.

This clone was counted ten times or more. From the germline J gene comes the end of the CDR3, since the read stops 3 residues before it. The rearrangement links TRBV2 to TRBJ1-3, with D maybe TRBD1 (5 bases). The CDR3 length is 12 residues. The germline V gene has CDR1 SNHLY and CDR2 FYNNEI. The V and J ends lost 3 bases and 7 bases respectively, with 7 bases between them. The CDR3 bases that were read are TGTGCCAGCAGTGACAGGGTCAACACC. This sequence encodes CASSDRVNT. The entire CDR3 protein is CASSDRVNTIYF.

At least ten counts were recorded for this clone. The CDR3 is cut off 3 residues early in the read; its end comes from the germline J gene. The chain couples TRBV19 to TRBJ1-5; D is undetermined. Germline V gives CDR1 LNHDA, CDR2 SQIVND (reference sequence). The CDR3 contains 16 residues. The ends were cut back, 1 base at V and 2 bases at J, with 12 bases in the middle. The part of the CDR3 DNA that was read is TGTGCCAGTAGTATAGTAACAGCTTCGCGCAATCAGCCC. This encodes CASSIVTASRNQP. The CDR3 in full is CASSIVTASRNQPQHF.